What follows are 3 T cell receptor beta chains derived from one specimen sequenced in a study of blood T cell repertoires in COVID-19. Produced via immunoSEQ multiplex PCR; TCRdb's table is partial and in-frame only. The repertoire holds 55,000 to 65,000 clones, around 80% seen once, with more than 5% in the top ten. The sequencing sample was made of peripheral blood. All receptors come from an older woman with acute or convalescent COVID-19.

The J gene is TRBJ2-5, the V gene TRBV29-1, with TRBD2 as a possible D gene (6 bases). CDR1 and CDR2 from the germline V gene are SQVTM and ANQGSEA. This CDR3 spans 15 amino acids. V was cut by 6 bases and J by 5 bases, with 22 bases left in between. CDR3 DNA sequence: TGCAGCGTCCCCGATCGGGACTTTGGGGGGGAGACCCAGTACTTC. As protein: CSVPDRDFGGETQYF.

The J gene is TRBJ2-3, the V gene TRBV3-1 (or the pseudogene TRBV3-2); 14 positions agree with TRBD2. Germline V lookup: CDR1 LGHDT, CDR2 YNNKEL (reference sequence). There are 20 residues in the CDR3. With V trimmed by 4 bases and J by 1 base, 13 bases remained unmatched. CDR3 region: CASSPLPGLAGDSGTDTQYF. The CDR3 nucleotides read TGTGCCAGCAGCCCCCTTCCGGGACTAGCGGGGGACTCGGGCACAGATACGCAGTATTTT.

The V gene is TRBV19, the J gene TRBJ1-5, with D possibly matching TRBD1 (5 bases). There are 14 residues in the CDR3. Germline CDR1 LNHDA, CDR2 SQIVND (reference sequence). The germline V and J ends were trimmed by 5 bases and 4 bases, with 12 bases remaining between them. As DNA, the CDR3 is TGTGCCAGTAGTTCCCAGGGCCAAAATCAGCCCCAGCATTTT. The encoded protein is CASSSQGQNQPQHF.